This passage covers 10 T cell receptor beta chains from one sample sequenced in a study of T-cell reconstitution after alpha-beta-depleted transplantation in children. Unique molecular identifiers were incorporated during preparation of the TCRbeta library. From the PCR reads, TCRdb called clonotypes with MiXCR, one entry per CDR3 protein. The sample carries some 130,000 distinct CDR3 sequences, roughly 10% recorded once. The sequencing used PBMCs, mostly from graft donor cells, collected 180 days after TCRalphabeta/CD19-depleted stem cell transplant. These receptor sequences come from a girl under three years old who had a stem cell transplant for combined immunodeficiency, so the T cells may come from the graft donor.

The V gene is TRBV20-1, the J gene TRBJ2-2; no clear D gene. Deletions cut 6 bases from V and 3 bases from J, with 17 bases between. The CDR3 has 15 residues. Per the germline V gene, CDR1 is DFQATT and CDR2 is SNEGSKA (reference sequence). CDR3 nucleotides: TGCAGTGCCGGTAAAGTTCTCCAATACACCGGGGAGCTGTTTTTT. Protein sequence: CSAGKVLQYTGELFF.

This chain links TRBV18 with TRBJ2-2; D is ambiguous. The CDR3 is 15 residues long. Trimming took off 0 bases at V and 1 base at J, with 6 bases between the two ends. Looked up from germline, CDR1 is KGHSH and CDR2 is LQKENI. CDR3 sequence: CASSPPIRNTGELFF. The CDR3 nucleotides read TGTGCCAGCTCACCACCAATTAGGAACACCGGGGAGCTGTTTTTT.

This clonotype was observed a few times. The chain links TRBV7-2 to TRBJ1-1; no clear D gene. CDR1 and CDR2 from the germline V gene are SGHTA and FQGNSA. The CDR3 has 15 amino acids. V gave up 4 bases and J gave up 0 bases, with 12 bases separating them. CDR3 bases: TGTGCCAGCAGCTCCTTAGCCTACATGAACACTGAAGCTTTCTTT. It encodes CASSSLAYMNTEAFF.

This clonotype was seen only once. The J gene is TRBJ1-1, the V gene TRBV4-3, with D hard to call. Trimming left V 1 base short and J 0 bases short, with 6 bases between. The CDR3 has 14 residues. Germline V gene sequence: CDR1 LGHNA, CDR2 YSLEER. CDR3 coding DNA: TGCGCCAGCAGCCAAGGGAGGTTGAACACTGAAGCTTTCTTT. Protein sequence: CASSQGRLNTEAFF.

This clonotype showed up just a few times. The chain couples TRBV12-3 or TRBV12-4 to TRBJ1-1; no clear D. The V end lost 7 bases, the J end lost 5 bases, and 20 bases lay between the germline ends. This CDR3 has 15 residues. This chain's CDR3 is CASTLYDPQGTEAFF. The CDR3 region has the DNA TGTGCCAGCACACTATATGACCCCCAAGGAACTGAAGCTTTCTTT.

This clonotype appeared a few times. J is TRBJ1-5 and V is TRBV20-1; 10 bases agree with TRBD1. Per germline, CDR1 DFQATT and CDR2 SNEGSKA (reference sequence). The CDR3 spans 15 residues. The ends lost 5 bases at V and 2 bases at J; junction bases unmatched: 6. CDR3 DNA: TGCAGTGCTCCACGGGACAGGGGCGGCAATCAGCCCCAGCATTTT. Protein: CSAPRDRGGNQPQHF.

This clonotype has a count of ten or more. The chain has TRBV20-1 and TRBJ2-2; D is uncertain. The CDR3 length is 13 residues. Germline-derived CDR1 and CDR2 are DFQATT and SNEGSKA (reference sequence). Trimming left V 4 bases short and J 6 bases short, with 12 bases between. The CDR3 DNA sequence: TGCAGTGCTACGAGCCCTAACGCCGGGGAGCTGTTTTTT. Encoded protein: CSATSPNAGELFF.

This clonotype has just a few counts. This rearrangement joins TRBV10-3 to TRBJ2-5, with 9 nucleotides matching TRBD1. The CDR3 runs to 14 residues. After removal of 5 bases from V and 1 base from J, the junction contained 2 bases not matched to a gene. Germline-derived CDR1 and CDR2 are ENHRY and SYGVKD. The CDR3 loop reads CAISWTGAQETQYF. The DNA of the CDR3 is TGTGCCATCAGTTGGACAGGGGCCCAAGAGACCCAGTACTTC.

This clonotype has a handful of counts. J is TRBJ2-1 and V is TRBV20-1; no clear D. V lost 0 bases to trimming and J lost 0 bases, with 9 bases between them. This CDR3 region has 15 residues. Germline V gene sequence: CDR1 DFQATT, CDR2 SNEGSKA (reference sequence). Written as DNA, the CDR3 is TGCAGTGCTAGAGATGGTACTCCCTCCTACAATGAGCAGTTCTTC. Its translation: CSARDGTPSYNEQFF.

This clonotype was detected a few times. This chain joins TRBV18 and TRBJ2-5; D is ambiguous. Germline lookup yields CDR1 KGHSH and CDR2 LQKENI. The CDR3 extends over 13 amino acids. The ends were cut back, 0 bases at V and 7 bases at J, with 9 bases in the middle. CDR3 nucleotide sequence: TGTGCCAGCTCACCACCGACCTACGGGACCCAGTACTTC. This codes for CASSPPTYGTQYF. The variable domain in full, completed from reference TRBV18 and TRBJ2-5, reads NAGVMQNPRHLVRRRGQEARLRCSPMKGHSHVYWYRQLPEEGLKFMVYLQKENIIDESGMPKERFSAEFPKEGPSILRIQQVVRGDSAAYFCASSPPTYGTQYFGPGTRLLVL.